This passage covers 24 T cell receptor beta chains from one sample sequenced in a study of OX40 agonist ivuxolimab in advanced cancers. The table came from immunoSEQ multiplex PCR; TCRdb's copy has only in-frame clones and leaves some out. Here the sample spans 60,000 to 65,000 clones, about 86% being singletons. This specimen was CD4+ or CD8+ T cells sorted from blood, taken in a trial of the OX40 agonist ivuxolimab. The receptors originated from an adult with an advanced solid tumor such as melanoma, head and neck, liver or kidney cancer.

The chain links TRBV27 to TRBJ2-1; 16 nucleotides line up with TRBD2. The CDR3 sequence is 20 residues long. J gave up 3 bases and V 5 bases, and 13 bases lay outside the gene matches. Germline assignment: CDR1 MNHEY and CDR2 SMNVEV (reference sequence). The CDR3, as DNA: TGTGCCAGCAGTCCATTTCGCGGGACTAGCGGGAGGGCCGTCTACAATGAGCAGTTCTTC. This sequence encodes CASSPFRGTSGRAVYNEQFF.

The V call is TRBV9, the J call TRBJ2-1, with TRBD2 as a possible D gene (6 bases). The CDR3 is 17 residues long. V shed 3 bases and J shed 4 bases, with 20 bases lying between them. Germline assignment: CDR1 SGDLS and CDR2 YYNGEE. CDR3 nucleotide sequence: TGTGCCAGCAGCGCGGGGGTTGGGTCTAGTGGGTACAATGAGCAGTTCTTC. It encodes CASSAGVGSSGYNEQFF.

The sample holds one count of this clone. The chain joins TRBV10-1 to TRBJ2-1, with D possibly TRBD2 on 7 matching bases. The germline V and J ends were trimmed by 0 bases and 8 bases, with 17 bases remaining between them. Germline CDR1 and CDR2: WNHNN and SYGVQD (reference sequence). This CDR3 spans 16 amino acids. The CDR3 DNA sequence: TGCGCCAGCAGTGAGTCGGCACTAACAGGGAGGGATGAGCAGTTCTTC. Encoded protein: CASSESALTGRDEQFF.

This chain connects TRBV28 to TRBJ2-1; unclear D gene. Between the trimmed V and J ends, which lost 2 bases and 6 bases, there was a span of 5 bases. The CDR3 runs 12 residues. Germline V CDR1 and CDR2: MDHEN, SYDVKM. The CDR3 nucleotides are TGTGCCAGCAGTTTACGTCTCAATGAGCAGTTCTTC. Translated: CASSLRLNEQFF.

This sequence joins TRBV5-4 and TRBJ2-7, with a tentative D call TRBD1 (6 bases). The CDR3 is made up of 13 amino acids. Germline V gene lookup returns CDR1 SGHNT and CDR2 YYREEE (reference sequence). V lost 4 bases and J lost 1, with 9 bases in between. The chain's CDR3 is CASSIGQSYEQYF. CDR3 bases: TGTGCCAGCAGCATCGGACAGTCCTACGAGCAGTACTTC.

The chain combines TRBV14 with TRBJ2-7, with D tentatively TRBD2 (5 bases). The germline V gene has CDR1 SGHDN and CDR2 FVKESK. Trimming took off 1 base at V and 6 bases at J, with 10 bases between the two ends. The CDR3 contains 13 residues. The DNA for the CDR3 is TGTGCCAGCAGCCAAGTCCGGGGTGGCGAGCAGTACTTC. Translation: CASSQVRGGEQYF.

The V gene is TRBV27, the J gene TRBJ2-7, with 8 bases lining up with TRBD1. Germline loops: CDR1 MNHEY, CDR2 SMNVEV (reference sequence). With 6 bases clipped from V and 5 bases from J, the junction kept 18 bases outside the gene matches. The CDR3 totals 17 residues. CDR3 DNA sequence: TGTGCCAGCAGCCCCCGGGGCCCGGGGCAGGGGGCCCACGAGCAGTACTTC. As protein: CASSPRGPGQGAHEQYF.

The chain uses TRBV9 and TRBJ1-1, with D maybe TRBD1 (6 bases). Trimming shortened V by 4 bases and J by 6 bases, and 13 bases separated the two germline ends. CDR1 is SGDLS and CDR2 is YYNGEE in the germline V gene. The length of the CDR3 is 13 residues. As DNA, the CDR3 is TGTGCCAGCAGCTCCCAACAGGGCTCTGAAGCTTTCTTT. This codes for CASSSQQGSEAFF.

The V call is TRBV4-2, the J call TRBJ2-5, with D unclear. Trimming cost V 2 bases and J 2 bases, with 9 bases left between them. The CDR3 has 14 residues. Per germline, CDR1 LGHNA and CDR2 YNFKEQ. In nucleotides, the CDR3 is TGTGCCAGCAGCCAATTGGTTCTTCAAGAGACCCAGTACTTC. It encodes CASSQLVLQETQYF.

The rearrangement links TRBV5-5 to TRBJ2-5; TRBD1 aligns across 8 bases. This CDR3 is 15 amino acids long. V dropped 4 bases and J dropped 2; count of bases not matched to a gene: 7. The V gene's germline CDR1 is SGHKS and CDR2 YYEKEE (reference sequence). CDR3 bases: TGTGCCAGCAGCCCGGGCAGGGGGCTGCAAGAGACCCAGTACTTC. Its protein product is CASSPGRGLQETQYF.

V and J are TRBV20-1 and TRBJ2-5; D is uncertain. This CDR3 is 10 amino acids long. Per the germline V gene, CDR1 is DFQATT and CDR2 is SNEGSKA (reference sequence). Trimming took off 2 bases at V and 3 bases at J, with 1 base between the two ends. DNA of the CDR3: TGCAGTGCTAGAAAAGAGACCCAGTACTTC. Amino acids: CSARKETQYF.

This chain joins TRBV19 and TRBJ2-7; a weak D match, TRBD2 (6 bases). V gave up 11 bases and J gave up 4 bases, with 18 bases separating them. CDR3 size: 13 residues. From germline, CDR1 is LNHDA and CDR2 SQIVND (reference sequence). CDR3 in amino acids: CALRGLAVYEQYF. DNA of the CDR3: TGTGCCCTGCGGGGTCTCGCAGTATACGAGCAGTACTTC.

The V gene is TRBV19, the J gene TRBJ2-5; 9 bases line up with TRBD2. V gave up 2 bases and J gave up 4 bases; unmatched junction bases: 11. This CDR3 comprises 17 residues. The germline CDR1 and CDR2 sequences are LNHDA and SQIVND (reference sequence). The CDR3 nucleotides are TGTGCCAGTAGTATATCGAGCAGCGGGGGGCTCGGAGAGACCCAGTACTTC. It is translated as CASSISSSGGLGETQYF.

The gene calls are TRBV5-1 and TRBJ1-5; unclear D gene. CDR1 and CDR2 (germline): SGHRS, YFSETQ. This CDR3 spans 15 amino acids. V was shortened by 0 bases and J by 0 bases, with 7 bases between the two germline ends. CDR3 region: CASSLGVNSNQPQHF. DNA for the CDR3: TGCGCCAGCAGCTTGGGAGTGAATAGCAATCAGCCCCAGCATTTT.

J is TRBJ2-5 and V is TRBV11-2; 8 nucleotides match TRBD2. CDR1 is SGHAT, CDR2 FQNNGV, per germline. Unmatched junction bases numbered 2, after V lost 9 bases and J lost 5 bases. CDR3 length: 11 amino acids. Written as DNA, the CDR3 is TGTGCCAGTCGGGGGGGGGAGACCCAGTACTTC. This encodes CASRGGETQYF.

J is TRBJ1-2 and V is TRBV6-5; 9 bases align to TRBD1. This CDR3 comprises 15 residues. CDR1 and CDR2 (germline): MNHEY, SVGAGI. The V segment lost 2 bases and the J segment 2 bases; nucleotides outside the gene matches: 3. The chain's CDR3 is CASSYGTGLNYGYTF. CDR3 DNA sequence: TGTGCCAGCAGTTACGGGACAGGGCTAAACTATGGCTACACCTTC.

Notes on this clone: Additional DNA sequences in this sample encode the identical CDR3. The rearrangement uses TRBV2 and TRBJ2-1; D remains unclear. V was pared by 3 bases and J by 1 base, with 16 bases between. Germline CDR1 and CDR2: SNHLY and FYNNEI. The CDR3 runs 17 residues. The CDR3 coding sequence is TGTGCCAGCAGTGAGGGGATACTAAAACTGTCCTACAATGAGCAGTTCTTC. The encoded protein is CASSEGILKLSYNEQFF.

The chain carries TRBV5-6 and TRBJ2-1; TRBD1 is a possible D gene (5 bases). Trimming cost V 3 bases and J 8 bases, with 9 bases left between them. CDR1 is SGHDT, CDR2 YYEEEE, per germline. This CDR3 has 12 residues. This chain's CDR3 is CASSYVGDEQFF. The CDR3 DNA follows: TGTGCCAGCAGCTATGTAGGGGATGAGCAGTTCTTC.

CDR3 region: CASSSGLAGAPDTQYF. CDR3 bases: TGTGCCAGCAGCTCTGGACTAGCGGGGGCCCCCGATACGCAGTATTTT. V and J are TRBV11-2 and TRBJ2-3; 13 bases map to TRBD2. Losses at the gene ends were 4 bases for V and 6 bases for J; bases not matched to a gene: 7. The CDR3 contains 16 residues. Looked up from germline, CDR1 is SGHAT and CDR2 is FQNNGV.

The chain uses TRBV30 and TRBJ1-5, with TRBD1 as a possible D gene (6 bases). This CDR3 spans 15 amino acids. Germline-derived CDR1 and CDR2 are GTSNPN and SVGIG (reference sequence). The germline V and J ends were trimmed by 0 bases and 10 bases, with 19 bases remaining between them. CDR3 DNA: TGTGCCTGGAGTGTACGGGGACAAGGGTATCTCCCCCAGCATTTT. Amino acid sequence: CAWSVRGQGYLPQHF.

The CDR3 protein is CASSQEPGRNYGYTF. As DNA, the CDR3 is TGTGCCAGCAGCCAAGAGCCTGGTAGAAACTATGGCTACACCTTC. The V and J genes are TRBV4-2 and TRBJ1-2; no clear D. This CDR3 spans 15 amino acids. Trimming shortened V by 0 bases and J by 2 bases, and 10 bases separated the two germline ends. Germline V gene lookup returns CDR1 LGHNA and CDR2 YNFKEQ.

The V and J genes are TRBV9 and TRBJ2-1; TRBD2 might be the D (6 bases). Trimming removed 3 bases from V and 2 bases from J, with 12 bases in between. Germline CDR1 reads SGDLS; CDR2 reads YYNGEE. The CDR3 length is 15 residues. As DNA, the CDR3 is TGTGCCAGCAGCGCCGCAGGCGGGACCTACAATGAGCAGTTCTTC. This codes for CASSAAGGTYNEQFF.

CDR3 residues: CASSPRTGVTGELFF. CDR3 sequence (DNA): TGTGCCAGCTCACCTCGGACAGGAGTCACCGGGGAGCTGTTTTTT. The chain carries TRBV18 and TRBJ2-2; 7 nucleotides agree with TRBD1. The CDR3 spans 15 residues. Trimming at V came to 3 bases and at J to 4 bases, leaving 5 bases not matched to a gene. Germline values: CDR1 KGHSH, CDR2 LQKENI.

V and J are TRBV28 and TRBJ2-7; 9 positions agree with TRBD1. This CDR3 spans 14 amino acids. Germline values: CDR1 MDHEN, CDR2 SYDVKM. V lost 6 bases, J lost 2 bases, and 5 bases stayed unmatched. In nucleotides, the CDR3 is TGTGCCAGCAGGCCGGGACAGGGCGCCTACGAGCAGTACTTC. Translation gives CASRPGQGAYEQYF.